This T cell receptor (beta chain) is drawn from a study of blood T cell repertoires in COVID-19. Overall study: Specimens from acute and convalescent COVID-19 originated in the United States, Italy and Spain. Sources were T cells, B-cell-depleted T cells, or PBMCs; the material itself was cDNA or gDNA.

Original methodology: Amplification of reference gene primers was used by the study to estimate nucleated cell counts. The table came from immunoSEQ multiplex PCR; TCRdb's copy has only in-frame clones and leaves some out. D and trimming come from the DNA, and the V and J calls and clone size come from that table. Among approximately 300,000 clones, more than 65% were seen once, and the ten largest hold around a sixth. A Seattle source enrolled patients during active infection and followed them longitudinally. The sequence came from a person aged 70 to 79 with COVID-19, enrolled during active disease. Input material: peripheral blood.

The CDR3 region has the DNA TGCAGCGCCGAGCCCGGGGGGGAGGAGACCCAGTACTTC. Amino acid sequence: CSAEPGGEETQYF. V and J are TRBV29-1 and TRBJ2-5, with 8 bases that match TRBD2. Trimming removed 7 bases from V and 5 bases from J; junction bases left unmatched: 9. The CDR3 runs to 13 residues. Germline lookup yields CDR1 SQVTM and CDR2 ANQGSEA. The whole variable domain, filled in from reference TRBV29-1 and TRBJ2-5, reads SAVISQKPSRDICQRGTSLTIQCQVDSQVTMMFWYRQQPGQSLTLIATANQGSEATYESGFVIDKFPISRPNLTFSTLTVSNMSPEDSSIYLCSAEPGGEETQYFGPGTRLLVL.